This T cell receptor beta chain stems from a study of blood T cell repertoires in COVID-19. About the study: PBMCs, B-cell-depleted T cells, or T cells provided the cDNA or gDNA that made up the material.

Generated by immunoSEQ multiplex PCR, the TCRdb table keeps only in-frame clones and is missing some. The table includes 70,000 or so clones, more than 85% detected once. The CDR3 covers 15 residues. Germline CDR1 reads SGHTA; CDR2 reads FQGNSA. V lost 1 base, J lost 0 bases, and 10 bases lay in between. This clonotype was sampled from a man between 65 and 85 years old with active COVID-19. Sequenced: peripheral blood. The V call is TRBV7-2, the J call TRBJ2-7, with D tentatively TRBD2 (6 bases). CDR3 residues: CASSLGGVLSYEQYF. In DNA form, the CDR3 reads TGTGCCAGCAGCTTAGGCGGGGTCCTCTCCTACGAGCAGTACTTC. Variable domain in full (rest from reference TRBV7-2 and TRBJ2-7): GAGVSQSPSNKVTEKGKDVELRCDPISGHTALYWYRQSLGQGLEFLIYFQGNSAPDKSGLPSDRFSAERTGGSVSTLTIQRTQQEDSAVYLCASSLGGVLSYEQYFGPGTRLTVT.